Listed here are 9 T cell receptor beta chains from one sample, sequenced in a study of blood T cell repertoires in COVID-19. Sequencing was performed with immunoSEQ multiplex PCR; in TCRdb, only in-frame clones are kept and a portion is missing. The table includes 300,000 to 350,000 clones, 80% to 90% detected once. The sequencing input was PBMCs or T cells enriched from blood (not recorded which). Receptor source: a woman aged 40 to 50 with acute COVID-19.

This clone came up once. V gene TRBV6-6 combines with J gene TRBJ1-2; possible D gene TRBD1, 5 bases. The germline V gene has CDR1 MNHNY and CDR2 SVGAGI (reference sequence). The CDR3 loop spans 13 amino acids. V dropped 6 bases and J dropped 3 bases, with 11 bases sitting between them. The CDR3 DNA reads as TGTGCCAGCAGCTTAACGGGGGACTATGGCTACACCTTC. Its protein is CASSLTGDYGYTF.

The rearrangement links TRBV19 to TRBJ2-5; unclear D gene. V lost 1 base to trimming and J lost 1 base, with 10 bases between them. Germline CDR1 LNHDA, CDR2 SQIVND (reference sequence). This CDR3 has 15 residues. Here the CDR3 reads CASSIGRLTQETQYF. The CDR3 DNA sequence: TGTGCCAGTAGTATAGGACGACTGACCCAAGAGACCCAGTACTTC.

V gene TRBV10-3 combines with J gene TRBJ2-3, with D perhaps matching TRBD1 (5 bases). The CDR3 is made up of 13 amino acids. Germline-derived CDR1 and CDR2 are ENHRY and SYGVKD. V lost 10 bases, J lost 1 base, and 12 bases lay in between. This chain's CDR3 is CATNGAGTDTQYF. The DNA for the CDR3 is TGTGCCACCAATGGGGCCGGCACAGATACGCAGTATTTT.

The J gene is TRBJ1-1, the V gene TRBV6-5; tentatively, D is TRBD1 (6 bases). V was clipped by 6 bases and J by 0 bases, with 11 bases between them. Per germline, CDR1 MNHEY and CDR2 SVGAGI. The CDR3 spans 14 residues. CDR3 loop: CASSTGTLNTEAFF. In DNA form, the CDR3 reads TGTGCCAGCAGCACAGGGACCCTGAACACTGAAGCTTTCTTT.

The V and J genes are TRBV2 and TRBJ1-1; unclear D gene. V was cut by 3 bases and J by 4 bases, with 15 bases left in between. This CDR3 has 15 amino acids. The germline gives CDR1 SNHLY, CDR2 FYNNEI. The CDR3 sequence: CASSEENSGSTEAFF. Written as DNA, the CDR3 is TGTGCCAGCAGTGAGGAAAACAGCGGATCCACTGAAGCTTTCTTT.

J is TRBJ1-1 and V is TRBV2; a possible D gene is TRBD1 (6 bases). In germline, CDR1 is SNHLY, CDR2 FYNNEI. This CDR3 has 16 amino acids. V was pared by 2 bases and J by 0 bases, with 13 bases between. CDR3 sequence (DNA): TGTGCCAGCAGTGAATCTGATAGGGGGATGAACACTGAAGCTTTCTTT. Amino acid sequence: CASSESDRGMNTEAFF.

The chain couples TRBV14 to TRBJ2-2; possibly TRBD2 for D (5 bases). The V and J ends lost 0 bases and 0 bases respectively, with 11 bases between them. This CDR3 spans 17 amino acids. Germline V gene lookup returns CDR1 SGHDN and CDR2 FVKESK. CDR3 residues: CASSQDPSLTNTGELFF. The CDR3 coding sequence is TGTGCCAGCAGCCAAGATCCTAGCCTCACGAACACCGGGGAGCTGTTTTTT. The whole variable domain, filled in from reference TRBV14 and TRBJ2-2, reads EAGVTQFPSHSVIEKGQTVTLRCDPISGHDNLYWYRRVMGKEIKFLLHFVKESKQDESGMPNNRFLAERTGGTYSTLKVQPAELEDSGVYFCASSQDPSLTNTGELFFGEGSRLTVL.

The sample holds one count of this clone. CDR3 protein: CASSPWTEVYGYTF. In DNA, the CDR3 is TGTGCCAGCAGCCCTTGGACAGAAGTCTATGGCTACACCTTC. This sequence joins TRBV3-1 (or the pseudogene TRBV3-2) and TRBJ1-2, with D maybe TRBD1 (6 bases). Germline CDR1 and CDR2: LGHDT and YNNKEL (reference sequence). Trimming cost V 4 bases and J 4 bases, with 13 bases left between them. CDR3 length: 14 residues.

The chain is built from TRBV6-5 and TRBJ2-2; D not resolved. V was cut by 0 bases and J by 5 bases, with 7 bases left in between. The CDR3 covers 14 residues. Germline lookup yields CDR1 MNHEY and CDR2 SVGAGI. CDR3 in amino acids: CASSYSAGTGELFF. The CDR3 DNA is TGTGCCAGCAGTTACTCCGCAGGTACCGGGGAGCTGTTTTTT.